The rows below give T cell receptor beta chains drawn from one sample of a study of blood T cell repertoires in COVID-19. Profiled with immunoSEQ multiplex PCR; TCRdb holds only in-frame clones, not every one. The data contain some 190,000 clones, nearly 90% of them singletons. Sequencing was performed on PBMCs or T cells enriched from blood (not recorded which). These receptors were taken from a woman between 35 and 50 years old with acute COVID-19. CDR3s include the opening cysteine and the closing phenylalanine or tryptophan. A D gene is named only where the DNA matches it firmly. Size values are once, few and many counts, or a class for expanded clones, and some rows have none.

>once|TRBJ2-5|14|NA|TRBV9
CASSVGRNQETQYF
TGTGCCAGCAGCGTAGGCAGGAACCAAGAGACCCAGTACTTC
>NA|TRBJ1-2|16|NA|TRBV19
CASSIVLVGGKDGYTF
TGTGCCAGTAGTATAGTTCTGGTCGGGGGTAAGGATGGCTACACCTTC
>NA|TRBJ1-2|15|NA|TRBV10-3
CAISAPGRVGYGYTF
TGTGCCATCAGTGCCCCAGGCAGGGTTGGGTATGGCTACACCTTC
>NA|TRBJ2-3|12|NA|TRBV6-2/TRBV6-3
CASSSSTDTQYF
TGTGCCAGCAGTTCGAGCACAGATACGCAGTATTTT
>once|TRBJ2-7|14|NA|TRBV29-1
CSVNPTGLGYEQYF
TGCAGCGTGAACCCCACAGGGTTAGGGTACGAGCAGTACTTC
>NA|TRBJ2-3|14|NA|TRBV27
CASSFLPGTDTQYF
TGTGCCAGCAGTTTCCTACCCGGCACAGATACGCAGTATTTT
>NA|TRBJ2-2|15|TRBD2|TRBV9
CASSVLAGEYGELFF
TGTGCCAGCAGCGTACTAGCGGGAGAGTACGGGGAGCTGTTTTTT
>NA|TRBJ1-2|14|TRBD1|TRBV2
CASTQDRMSYGYTF
TGTGCCAGCACCCAGGACAGGATGAGCTATGGCTACACCTTC
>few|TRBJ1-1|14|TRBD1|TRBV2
CASSEAYRGTEAFF
TGTGCCAGCAGTGAAGCATACAGGGGCACTGAAGCTTTCTTT
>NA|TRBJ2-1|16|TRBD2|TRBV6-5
CASSYRSGRVDNEQFF
TGTGCCAGCAGTTATAGAAGCGGGAGGGTCGACAATGAGCAGTTCTTC
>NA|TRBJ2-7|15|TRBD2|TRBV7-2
CASSLGTSGLYEQYF
TGTGCCAGCAGCTTAGGGACTAGCGGCCTCTACGAGCAGTACTTC
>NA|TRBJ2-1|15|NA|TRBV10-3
CAISDRRRDYNEQFF
TGTGCCATCAGTGATAGGAGGAGGGATTACAATGAGCAGTTCTTC
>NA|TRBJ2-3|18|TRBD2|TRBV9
CASSGRGGLALSTDTQYF
TGTGCCAGCAGCGGCCGAGGGGGACTAGCTCTTAGCACAGATACGCAGTATTTT
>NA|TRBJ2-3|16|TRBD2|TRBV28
CASTVGLAGSTDTQYF
TGTGCCAGCACCGTCGGCCTAGCGGGGAGCACAGATACGCAGTATTTT
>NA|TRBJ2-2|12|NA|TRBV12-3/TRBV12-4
CASSFAQDELFF
TGTGCCAGCAGTTTTGCCCAGGATGAGCTGTTTTTT
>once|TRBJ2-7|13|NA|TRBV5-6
CASSRDDHYEQYF
TGTGCCAGCTCGAGGGATGACCATTACGAGCAGTACTTC
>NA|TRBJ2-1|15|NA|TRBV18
CASSPIRTTNNEQFF
TGTGCCAGCTCACCAATAAGGACTACAAACAATGAGCAGTTCTTC
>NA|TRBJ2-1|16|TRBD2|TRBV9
CASSAASGGSYNEQFF
TGTGCCAGCAGCGCTGCTAGCGGGGGCTCCTACAATGAGCAGTTCTTC
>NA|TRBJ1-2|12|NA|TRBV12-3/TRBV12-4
CASSTGFYGYTF
TGTGCCAGCAGTACAGGGTTCTATGGCTACACCTTC
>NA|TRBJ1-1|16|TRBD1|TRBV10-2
CASSEPRQGWDTEAFF
TGCGCCAGCAGTGAGCCTCGACAGGGGTGGGACACTGAAGCTTTCTTT
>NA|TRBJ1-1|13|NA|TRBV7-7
CASSSDSNTEAFF
TGTGCCAGCAGTTCCGACAGCAACACTGAAGCTTTCTTT
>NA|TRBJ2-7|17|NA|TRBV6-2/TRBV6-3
CASSYSPLGPKIYEQYF
TGTGCCAGCAGTTACAGCCCTCTTGGGCCCAAAATCTACGAGCAGTACTTC
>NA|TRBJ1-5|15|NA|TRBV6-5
CASSYGDSVNQPQHF
TGTGCCAGCAGTTACGGAGACAGTGTAAATCAGCCCCAGCATTTT
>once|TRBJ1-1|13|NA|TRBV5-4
CASSPGWGTEAFF
TGTGCCAGCAGCCCAGGGTGGGGCACTGAAGCTTTCTTT